The 28 T cell receptor beta chains reported below all come from one sample, sequenced in a study of shared clonotypes between healthy human individuals. Naive CD8 cells lacked CD45RO, underwent positive selection for CCR7 and left out terminally differentiated effector memory CD45RA+ cells. Sequencing used immunoSEQ multiplex PCR; TCRdb keeps in-frame clones, though not all of them. This table has 1.5 million to 2.5 million clones, roughly 95% appearing once. The sequenced sample was naive CD8+ T cells sorted from blood. These receptors were obtained from a man aged 18 to 30 in good health.

This clone was recorded only once. The V and J genes are TRBV11-1 and TRBJ2-7; no clear D gene. The CDR3 sequence is 16 residues long. V was cut by 2 bases and J by 4 bases, with 18 bases left in between. CDR1 and CDR2 (germline): SGHAT, FQDESV (reference sequence). This CDR3 reads CASSLWSEAPIYEQYF. CDR3 DNA: TGTGCCAGCAGCTTATGGTCTGAAGCACCTATATACGAGCAGTACTTC.

The chain combines TRBV7-9 with TRBJ2-1; D is unresolved. This CDR3 has 16 residues. The V gene's germline CDR1 is SEHNR and CDR2 FQNEAQ (reference sequence). The V end was cut by 8 bases, the J end by 1 base, with 18 bases between. This CDR3 is CASVPAVGRSYNEQFF. As DNA, the CDR3 is TGTGCCAGCGTTCCGGCTGTGGGAAGGTCCTACAATGAGCAGTTCTTC. Full variable domain (missing parts from reference TRBV7-9 and TRBJ2-1): DTGVSQNPRHKITKRGQNVTFRCDPISEHNRLYWYRQTLGQGPEFLTYFQNEAQLEKSRLLSDRFSAERPKGSFSTLEIQRTEQGDSAMYLCASVPAVGRSYNEQFFGPGTRLTVL.

Comment on this clone: Other DNA sequences in this sample translate to the same CDR3. This chain uses TRBV19 with TRBJ1-5, with D possibly TRBD1 on 5 matching bases. Trimming removed 1 base at V and 1 base at J, with 8 bases between. CDR1 LNHDA and CDR2 SQIVND come from the germline V gene (reference sequence). The CDR3 contains 15 residues. CDR3 in amino acids: CASSIGWDSNQPQHF. CDR3 coding DNA: TGTGCCAGTAGTATAGGGTGGGACAGCAATCAGCCCCAGCATTTT.

The table lists this clone with a count of one. V and J are TRBV10-3 and TRBJ2-5, with 7 bases lining up with TRBD1. The J call may be faulty, since TRBJ2-7 better matches the DNA end. This CDR3 contains 13 residues. The germline CDR1 and CDR2 sequences are ENHRY and SYGVKD. CDR3 sequence (DNA): TGTGCCATCAGGTGGGACAGACTCGGCGAGCAGTACTTC. Amino acid sequence: CAIRWDRLGEQYF.

Comments on this clone: Other DNA sequences in the sample encode the same CDR3. The J gene is TRBJ2-7, the V gene TRBV5-6; 11 positions agree with TRBD2. The junction had 3 bases not matched to a gene; V was cut back by 4 bases and J by 3 bases. Germline CDR1 reads SGHDT; CDR2 reads YYEEEE. The CDR3 has 14 amino acids. The CDR3 DNA reads TGTGCCAGCAGCCCGGGACTAGCGGTCTACGAGCAGTACTTC. Its protein is CASSPGLAVYEQYF.

The rearrangement links TRBV11-2 to TRBJ2-7, with 8 nucleotides matching TRBD1. V lost 5 bases, J lost 7 bases, and 10 bases stayed unmatched. The germline gives CDR1 SGHAT, CDR2 FQNNGV. The CDR3 totals 14 residues. The chain's CDR3 is CASSLDRDLGEQYF. CDR3 sequence (DNA): TGTGCCAGCAGCCTGGACAGGGATTTAGGTGAGCAGTACTTC.

The chain recombines TRBV7-9 with TRBJ2-3, with 7 bases identical to TRBD1. Germline CDR1 is SEHNR and CDR2 is FQNEAQ (reference sequence). Trimming cost V 4 bases and J 5 bases; bases outside gene matches: 3. The CDR3 extends over 13 amino acids. In nucleotides, the CDR3 is TGTGCCAGCAGCTCCCGGGACAGAGATACGCAGTATTTT. This sequence encodes CASSSRDRDTQYF.

The V gene is TRBV7-9, the J gene TRBJ1-2; D perhaps matches TRBD1 (6 bases). The V end was cut by 5 bases, the J end by 5 bases, with 15 bases between. The CDR3 is made up of 14 amino acids. Germline V gene data show CDR1 as SEHNR and CDR2 as FQNEAQ (reference sequence). CDR3 nucleotide sequence: TGTGCCAGCAGCCCAGGGGTCCTGGAGTATGGCTACACCTTC. Its translation: CASSPGVLEYGYTF.

The J gene is TRBJ2-6, the V gene TRBV4-1; D gene uncertain. CDR3 length: 13 residues. V shed 5 bases and J shed 2 bases, with 4 bases lying between them. Germline V CDR1 and CDR2: MGHRA, YSYEKL. The CDR3 nucleotides are TGCGCCAGCAGCTTGCCTGGGGCCAACGTCCTGACTTTC. Translated: CASSLPGANVLTF.

This chain uses TRBV10-2 with TRBJ1-2; perhaps TRBD1 as D (5 bases). The CDR3 length is 14 residues. Germline V gene lookup returns CDR1 WSHSY and CDR2 SAAADI. Trimming stripped 5 bases from V and 8 bases from J, with 18 bases between. Written as DNA, the CDR3 is TGCGCCAGCAGTCTAGGAAGGGGCCCAGCGGGCTACACCTTC. It encodes CASSLGRGPAGYTF.

Concerning this clone: Other DNA sequences in this sample translate to the same CDR3. This sequence joins TRBV10-2 and TRBJ2-1; a possible D gene is TRBD1 (5 bases). This CDR3 region has 12 residues. Trimming left V 8 bases short and J 3 bases short, with 8 bases between. Germline CDR1 WSHSY, CDR2 SAAADI. CDR3 nucleotide sequence: TGCGCCAGCGGCGACAGCTACAATGAGCAGTTCTTC. This sequence encodes CASGDSYNEQFF.

This clone was counted a single time. V is TRBV7-8 and J is TRBJ2-7; a weak D match, TRBD2 (5 bases). Looked up from germline, CDR1 is SGHVS and CDR2 is FQNEAQ. The V end was cut by 8 bases, the J end by 2 bases, with 19 bases between. The CDR3 consists of 15 residues. The CDR3 is CASAASTRGPYEQYF. The CDR3 region has the DNA TGTGCCAGCGCCGCCAGCACCCGCGGGCCCTACGAGCAGTACTTC.

The V gene is TRBV19, the J gene TRBJ1-1, with TRBD1 as a possible D gene (5 bases). Trimming took off 3 bases at V and 4 bases at J, with 12 bases between the two ends. The germline V gene has CDR1 LNHDA and CDR2 SQIVND (reference sequence). This CDR3 has 14 residues. CDR3 coding DNA: TGTGCCAGTAGTATTAGGGTGGGGGGCACTGAAGCTTTCTTT. It specifies CASSIRVGGTEAFF. The full variable domain, its missing parts supplied by reference TRBV19 and TRBJ1-1, is DGGITQSPKYLFRKEGQNVTLSCEQNLNHDAMYWYRQDPGQGLRLIYYSQIVNDFQKGDIAEGYSVSREKKESFPLTVTSAQKNPTAFYLCASSIRVGGTEAFFGQGTRLTVV.

This chain joins TRBV6-6 and TRBJ1-2; unclear D gene. V dropped 1 base and J dropped 2 bases, with 11 bases sitting between them. The germline V gene has CDR1 MNHNY and CDR2 SVGAGI (reference sequence). The CDR3 sequence is 15 residues long. CDR3 sequence (DNA): TGTGCCAGCAGTTACTTTAATGAGGTGAACTATGGCTACACCTTC. Amino acids: CASSYFNEVNYGYTF.

This chain uses TRBV7-9 with TRBJ2-1; D is uncertain. The length of the CDR3 is 13 residues. Per germline, CDR1 SEHNR and CDR2 FQNEAQ (reference sequence). V dropped 6 bases and J dropped 4 bases, with 10 bases sitting between them. The CDR3 nucleotides are TGTGCCAGCAGGTGGGCGGATTACAATGAGCAGTTCTTC. Its translation is CASRWADYNEQFF.

The chain combines TRBV30 with TRBJ1-5; 7 bases line up with TRBD1. CDR1 is GTSNPN, CDR2 SVGIG, per germline (reference sequence). V was pared by 2 bases and J by 2 bases, with 3 bases of the junction left unmatched. The CDR3 is 14 residues long. The chain's CDR3 is CAWSTGVGNQPQHF. The CDR3 nucleotides read TGTGCCTGGAGTACAGGGGTGGGCAATCAGCCCCAGCATTTT.

The chain carries TRBV7-9 and TRBJ2-3; 8 bases fit TRBD2. With 1 base clipped from V and 4 bases from J, the junction kept 4 bases outside the gene matches. The CDR3 loop spans 15 amino acids. CDR1 SEHNR and CDR2 FQNEAQ come from the germline V gene (reference sequence). CDR3 sequence: CASSLVTGGSDTQYF. DNA for the CDR3: TGTGCCAGCAGCTTAGTTACGGGAGGGTCAGATACGCAGTATTTT.

The V gene is TRBV27, the J gene TRBJ1-5; the D gene is possibly TRBD1 (5 bases). There are 14 residues in the CDR3. Trimming cost V 7 bases and J 4 bases, with 14 bases left between them. Germline CDR1 is MNHEY and CDR2 is SMNVEV (reference sequence). CDR3 sequence reads: CASKVGGANQPQHF. CDR3 in DNA: TGTGCCAGCAAAGTCGGGGGTGCAAATCAGCCCCAGCATTTT.

CDR3 nucleotides: TGTGCCTGGATAGGGGGGGCCTCCTCCTACAATGAGCAGTTCTTC. Residues: CAWIGGASSYNEQFF. This chain uses TRBV30 with TRBJ2-1; D might be TRBD2 (7 bases). In germline, CDR1 is GTSNPN, CDR2 SVGIG (reference sequence). There are 15 residues in the CDR3. V gave up 4 bases and J gave up 0 bases, with 13 bases separating them.

The table lists this clone with a count of one. V gene TRBV4-1 combines with J gene TRBJ2-7; TRBD1 or TRBD2 may be the D gene (5 bases each). Germline values: CDR1 MGHRA, CDR2 YSYEKL. The CDR3 runs to 14 residues. The V end lost 4 bases, the J end lost 2 bases, and 12 bases lay between the germline ends. The CDR3 DNA reads as TGCGCCAGCAGCCCCCGGGACGAAGCCTACGAGCAGTACTTC. It is translated as CASSPRDEAYEQYF.

V is TRBV9 and J is TRBJ2-1; D is perhaps TRBD1 (5 bases). CDR3 size: 14 residues. V was shortened by 0 bases and J by 8 bases, with 12 bases between the two germline ends. The germline gives CDR1 SGDLS, CDR2 YYNGEE. The chain's CDR3 is CASSVEGEDDEQFF. DNA for the CDR3: TGTGCCAGCAGCGTAGAAGGGGAAGACGATGAGCAGTTCTTC.

The chain joins TRBV7-8 to TRBJ1-3; D ambiguous. Germline lookup yields CDR1 SGHVS and CDR2 FQNEAQ. The CDR3 spans 16 residues. Trimming stripped 2 bases from V and 6 bases from J, with 17 bases between. CDR3 DNA: TGTGCCAGCAGCTTAAGGTTGAAGCTGGGCGAAAACACCATATATTTT. This encodes CASSLRLKLGENTIYF.

The chain has TRBV5-6 and TRBJ2-7; 8 nucleotides match TRBD2. The length of the CDR3 is 14 residues. After removal of 4 bases from V and 3 bases from J, the junction contained 6 bases not matched to a gene. Germline V gene data show CDR1 as SGHDT and CDR2 as YYEEEE. The CDR3 region has the DNA TGTGCCAGCAGCGGGGGACTAGTTTTCTACGAGCAGTACTTC. Protein: CASSGGLVFYEQYF.

This sequence joins TRBV27 and TRBJ1-1; unclear D gene. Germline CDR1 reads MNHEY; CDR2 reads SMNVEV (reference sequence). V was cut by 7 bases and J by 1 base, with 16 bases left in between. The CDR3 runs 15 residues. CDR3: CASTSALTGNTEAFF. DNA for the CDR3: TGTGCCAGCACTTCTGCTTTGACGGGGAACACTGAAGCTTTCTTT.

This chain links TRBV5-4 with TRBJ1-3; D gene ambiguous. Germline lookup yields CDR1 SGHNT and CDR2 YYREEE (reference sequence). The CDR3 runs 15 residues. The V end lost 1 base, the J end lost 1 base, and 9 bases lay between the germline ends. In nucleotides, the CDR3 is TGTGCCAGCAGCTTGCTTTCGAGTTCTGGAAACACCATATATTTT. This codes for CASSLLSSSGNTIYF. Full variable domain (missing parts from reference TRBV5-4 and TRBJ1-3): ETGVTQSPTHLIKTRGQQVTLRCSSQSGHNTVSWYQQALGQGPQFIFQYYREEENGRGNFPPRFSGLQFPNYSSELNVNALELDDSALYLCASSLLSSSGNTIYFGEGSWLTVV.

CDR3 loop: CASSAQGNEKLFF. As DNA, the CDR3 is TGTGCCAGCAGCGCTCAGGGTAATGAAAAACTGTTTTTT. This chain connects TRBV9 to TRBJ1-4; D may be TRBD1 (5 bases). Germline CDR1 and CDR2: SGDLS and YYNGEE. V was shortened by 3 bases and J by 4 bases, with 7 bases between the two germline ends. This CDR3 spans 13 amino acids.

The V gene is TRBV7-3, the J gene TRBJ2-4, with D unresolved. Germline CDR1 reads SGHTA; CDR2 reads FQGTGA. This CDR3 region has 14 residues. The V gene lost 1 base and the J gene lost 5 bases, with 9 bases spanning the gap. The DNA of the CDR3 is TGTGCCAGCAGCTTAAGCGCAGAAGAAAACATTCAGTACTTC. Amino acids: CASSLSAEENIQYF.

Details on this clone: Distinct nucleotide sequences in the sample also encode this CDR3. J is TRBJ1-3 and V is TRBV15; a possible D gene is TRBD1 (5 bases). V was clipped by 0 bases and J by 4 bases, with 10 bases between them. CDR1 and CDR2 (germline): LNHNV, YYDKDF (reference sequence). The CDR3 runs 15 residues. CDR3 in DNA: TGTGCCACCAGCAGAGATTTAGGGACGGGAAACACCATATATTTT. Protein sequence: CATSRDLGTGNTIYF.